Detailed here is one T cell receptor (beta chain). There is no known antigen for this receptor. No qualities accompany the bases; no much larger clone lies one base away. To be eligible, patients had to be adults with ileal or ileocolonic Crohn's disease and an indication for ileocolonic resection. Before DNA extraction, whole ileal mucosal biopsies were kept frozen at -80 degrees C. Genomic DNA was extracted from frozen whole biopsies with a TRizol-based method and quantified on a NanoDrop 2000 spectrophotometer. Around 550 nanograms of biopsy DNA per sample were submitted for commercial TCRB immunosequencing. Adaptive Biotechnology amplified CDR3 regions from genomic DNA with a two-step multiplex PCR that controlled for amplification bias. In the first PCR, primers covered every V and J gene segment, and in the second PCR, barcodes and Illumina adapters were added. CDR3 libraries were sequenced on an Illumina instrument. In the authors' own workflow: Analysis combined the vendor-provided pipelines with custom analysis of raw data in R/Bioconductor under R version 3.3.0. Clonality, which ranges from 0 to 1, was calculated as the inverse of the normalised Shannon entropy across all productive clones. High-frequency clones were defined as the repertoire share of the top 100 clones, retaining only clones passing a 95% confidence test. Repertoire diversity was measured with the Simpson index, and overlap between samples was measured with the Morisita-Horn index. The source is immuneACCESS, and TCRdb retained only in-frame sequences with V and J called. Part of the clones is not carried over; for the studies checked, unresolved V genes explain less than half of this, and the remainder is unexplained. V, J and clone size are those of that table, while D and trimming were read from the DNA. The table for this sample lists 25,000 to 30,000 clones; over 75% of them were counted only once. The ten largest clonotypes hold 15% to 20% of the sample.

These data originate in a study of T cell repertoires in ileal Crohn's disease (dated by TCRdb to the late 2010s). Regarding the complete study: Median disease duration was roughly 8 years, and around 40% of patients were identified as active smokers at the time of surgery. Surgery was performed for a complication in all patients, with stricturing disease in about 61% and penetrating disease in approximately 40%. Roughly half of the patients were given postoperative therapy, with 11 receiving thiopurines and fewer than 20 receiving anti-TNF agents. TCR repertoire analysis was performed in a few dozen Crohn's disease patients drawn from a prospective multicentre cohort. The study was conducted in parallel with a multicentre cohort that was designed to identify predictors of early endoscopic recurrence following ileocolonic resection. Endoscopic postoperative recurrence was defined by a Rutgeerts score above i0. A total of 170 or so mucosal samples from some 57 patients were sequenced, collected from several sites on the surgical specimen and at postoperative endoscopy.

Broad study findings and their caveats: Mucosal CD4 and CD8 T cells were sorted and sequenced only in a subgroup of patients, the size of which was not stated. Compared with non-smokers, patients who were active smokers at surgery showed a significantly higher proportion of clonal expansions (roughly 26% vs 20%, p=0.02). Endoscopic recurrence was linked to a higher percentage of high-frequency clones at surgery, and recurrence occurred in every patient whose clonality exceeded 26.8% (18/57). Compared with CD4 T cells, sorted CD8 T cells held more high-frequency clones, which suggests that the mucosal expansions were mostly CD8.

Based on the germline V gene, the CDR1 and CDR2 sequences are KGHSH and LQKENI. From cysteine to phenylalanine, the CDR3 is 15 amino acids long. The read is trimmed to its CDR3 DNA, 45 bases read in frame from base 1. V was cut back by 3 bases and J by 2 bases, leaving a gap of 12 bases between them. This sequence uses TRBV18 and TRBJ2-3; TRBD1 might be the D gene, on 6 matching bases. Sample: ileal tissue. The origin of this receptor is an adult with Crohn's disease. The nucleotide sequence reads TGTGCCAGCTCACCCCTGCAGGGGTCCACAGATACGCAGTATTTT. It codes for CASSPLQGSTDTQYF.